This TCR beta chain was identified in a study of human T cells and chemical hapten exposure. The library tagged each cDNA molecule with unique molecular identifiers. TCRdb passed the RACE reads through MiXCR, listing each CDR3 protein once. The sample lists 190,000 or so distinct CDR3 sequences, just under 30% seen once, with about 2.8% in the top ten. Germline loops: CDR1 WNHNN, CDR2 SYGVQD (reference sequence). With 2 bases clipped from V and 5 bases from J, the junction kept 0 bases outside the gene matches. The CDR3 consists of 15 residues. This clonotype appeared a few times. The time point denotes: pre-sensitization, week 0. Treatment of the sample: therapeutic diphenylcyclopropenone sensitization with weekly scalp DPC. Prior to each patch test being applied, blood was drawn.

The receptor was derived from a woman in her thirties with alopecia areata. Some clones in this sample may be carry-over from other donors' samples. The sequencing here drew on whole blood, taken in connection with sensitization to the hapten diphenylcyclopropenone (DPC). This chain links TRBV10-1 with TRBJ2-3, with TRBD2 matching 14 bases. The CDR3, as DNA: TGCGCCAGCAGTGAGGGACTAGCGGGAGGAGATACGCAGTATTTT. Encoded protein: CASSEGLAGGDTQYF.